There are a few counts of the clone carrying this T cell receptor (beta chain). Its target is unknown. The data are from a study of shared clonotypes between healthy human individuals. Study-level information: Each donor's CD8 memory used one plate, CD8 naive two, each CD4 subset three. Whole-study results and caveats: Investigators expected sequencing depth to affect clonotype sharing among donors. It was the few donors that limited the genetic and exposure-history diversity represented. Estimated richness was generally greater in naive than memory subsets.

Method: immunoSEQ multiplex PCR; TCRdb's copy keeps in-frame clones and lacks some. This sample has hundreds of thousands of clones; about 78% occur once, and the top ten carry approximately 1.8%. There are 17 residues in the CDR3. Trimming took 5 bases from V and 9 from J; bases not matched to a gene: 12. Looked up from germline, CDR1 is SEHNR and CDR2 is FQNEAQ (reference sequence). This TCR came from a woman in her thirties in good health. V usage is TRBV7-9 and J usage is TRBJ2-2; 13 nucleotides line up with TRBD2. Sequenced input: memory CD4+ T cells sorted from blood. Subset: CD45RA-negative fraction. Here the CDR3 reads CASSPLTPGLAGRELFF. The CDR3, as DNA: TGTGCCAGCAGCCCGTTGACGCCGGGACTAGCGGGACGGGAGCTGTTTTTT.